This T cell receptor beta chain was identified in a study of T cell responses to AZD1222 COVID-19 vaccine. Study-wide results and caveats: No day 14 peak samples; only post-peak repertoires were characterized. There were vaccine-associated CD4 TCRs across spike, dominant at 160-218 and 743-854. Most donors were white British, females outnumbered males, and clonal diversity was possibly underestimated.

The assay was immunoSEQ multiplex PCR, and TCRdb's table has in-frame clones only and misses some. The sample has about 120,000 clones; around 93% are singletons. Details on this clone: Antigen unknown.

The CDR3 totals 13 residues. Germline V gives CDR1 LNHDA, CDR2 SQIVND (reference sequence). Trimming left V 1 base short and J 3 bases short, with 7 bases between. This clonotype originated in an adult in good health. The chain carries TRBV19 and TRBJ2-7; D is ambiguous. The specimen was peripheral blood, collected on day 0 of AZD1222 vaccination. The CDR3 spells CASSIGLFYEQYF. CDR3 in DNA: TGTGCCAGTAGTATAGGACTCTTCTACGAGCAGTACTTC.